The sequence of this T cell receptor beta chain was determined in a study of shared clonotypes between healthy human individuals. V lost 0 bases and J lost 5; bases outside the gene matches: 9. The CDR3 loop spans 16 amino acids. The germline V gene has CDR1 SGHRS and CDR2 YFSETQ. Execution of the assay was at deep level. Around 300 ng DNA, roughly 30,000 T cell genomes, went into unsorted PBMC replicate PCRs. Produced via immunoSEQ multiplex PCR; TCRdb's table is partial and in-frame only. Among about 100,000 clones listed, approximately 51% were seen once. The sample was PBMCs. J is TRBJ2-5 and V is TRBV5-1; 8 positions match TRBD2. This TCR came from a woman aged 40 to 50 in good health. Some clones in this sample may be carry-over from other donors' samples. CDR3 sequence (DNA): TGCGCCAGCAGCTTGGTGCAAGCGGGAGTGGGGGAGACCCAGTACTTC. This translates into CASSLVQAGVGETQYF.